This T cell receptor beta chain came from a study of OX40 agonist ivuxolimab in advanced cancers. Details on this clone: Its antigen is unknown.

Using immunoSEQ multiplex PCR, the repertoire was profiled, and TCRdb retains in-frame clones only, with some absent. The sample yields tens of thousands of clones, 70% to 90% seen once. Regarding the study as a whole: Blood T cells, both CD4+ and CD8+, expanded clonally by week 6 at 0.1 to 3.0 mg/kg.

CDR1 is MNHEY, CDR2 SMNVEV, per germline (reference sequence). This CDR3 region has 15 residues. The V gene lost 2 bases and the J gene lost 2 bases, with 13 bases spanning the gap. Specimen: CD4+ or CD8+ T cells sorted from blood, collected in a trial of the OX40 agonist ivuxolimab. The gene calls are TRBV27 and TRBJ2-7; D is undetermined. The origin of this receptor is an adult with an advanced solid tumor such as melanoma, head and neck, liver or kidney cancer. CDR3 in amino acids: CASSLTPGLTYEQYF. The CDR3 nucleotides are TGTGCCAGCAGTTTAACCCCCGGGCTTACCTACGAGCAGTACTTC.